This TCR beta chain came from a study of blood T cells in healthy people across ages. Through a sample-barcoded 5' primer and a J-beta primer mix, a second PCR was run for 7 to 11 cycles. From the 5' RACE reads, TCRdb called clonotypes with MiXCR, one entry per CDR3 protein. Of hundreds of thousands of distinct CDR3 sequences in the sample, under 55% are singletons; the top ten hold around 21%. The CDR3 extends over 13 amino acids. The ends were cut back, 5 bases at V and 4 bases at J, with 11 bases in the middle. Germline V gives CDR1 SNHLY, CDR2 FYNNEI. The rearrangement links TRBV2 to TRBJ1-2, with D tentatively TRBD1 (5 bases). Source material: blood. This TCR was recovered from a man aged 55 to 69 in good health. The CDR3 DNA sequence: TGTGCCAGCAGTCTACAGGCCCCCTATGGCTACACCTTC. Translation: CASSLQAPYGYTF. Drawing the rest from reference TRBV2 and TRBJ1-2, the complete variable domain is EPEVTQTPSHQVTQMGQEVILRCVPISNHLYFYWYRQILGQKVEFLVSFYNNEISEKSEIFDDQFSVERPDGSNFTLKIRSTKLEDSAMYFCASSLQAPYGYTFGSGTRLTVV.